The sequence of this T cell receptor (beta chain) was determined in a study of Tregs in tolerant kidney transplant recipients. Measured with immunoSEQ multiplex PCR; TCRdb has only the in-frame clones, and not every one. Altogether roughly 250,000 clones are present, 84% being singletons, with the ten largest covering 0.64%. On this clone itself: Within the sample, other DNA sequences also encode this same CDR3.

The V and J ends lost 3 bases and 0 bases, in that order; junction bases with no gene match: 2. The CDR3 consists of 15 residues. Germline CDR1 is SEHNR and CDR2 is FQNEAQ (reference sequence). The TCR originated in a human donor in good health. The gene calls are TRBV7-9 and TRBJ2-1; 7 bases line up with TRBD1. Sequencing input: CD4+ T cells from blood. CDR3 residues: CASSLTGSSYNEQFF. The CDR3 coding sequence is TGTGCCAGCAGCTTGACAGGGAGCTCCTACAATGAGCAGTTCTTC.